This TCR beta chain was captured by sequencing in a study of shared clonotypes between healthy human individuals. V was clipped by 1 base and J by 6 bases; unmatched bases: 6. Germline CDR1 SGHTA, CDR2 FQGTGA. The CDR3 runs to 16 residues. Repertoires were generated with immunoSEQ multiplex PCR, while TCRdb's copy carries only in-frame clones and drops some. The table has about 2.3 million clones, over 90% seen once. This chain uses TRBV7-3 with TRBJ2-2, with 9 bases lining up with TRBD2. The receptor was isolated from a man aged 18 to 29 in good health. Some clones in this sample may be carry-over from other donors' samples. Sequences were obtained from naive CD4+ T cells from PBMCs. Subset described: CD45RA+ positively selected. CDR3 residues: CASSLIGGRGAGELFF. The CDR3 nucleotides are TGTGCCAGCAGCTTAATCGGCGGGAGGGGAGCCGGGGAGCTGTTTTTT.